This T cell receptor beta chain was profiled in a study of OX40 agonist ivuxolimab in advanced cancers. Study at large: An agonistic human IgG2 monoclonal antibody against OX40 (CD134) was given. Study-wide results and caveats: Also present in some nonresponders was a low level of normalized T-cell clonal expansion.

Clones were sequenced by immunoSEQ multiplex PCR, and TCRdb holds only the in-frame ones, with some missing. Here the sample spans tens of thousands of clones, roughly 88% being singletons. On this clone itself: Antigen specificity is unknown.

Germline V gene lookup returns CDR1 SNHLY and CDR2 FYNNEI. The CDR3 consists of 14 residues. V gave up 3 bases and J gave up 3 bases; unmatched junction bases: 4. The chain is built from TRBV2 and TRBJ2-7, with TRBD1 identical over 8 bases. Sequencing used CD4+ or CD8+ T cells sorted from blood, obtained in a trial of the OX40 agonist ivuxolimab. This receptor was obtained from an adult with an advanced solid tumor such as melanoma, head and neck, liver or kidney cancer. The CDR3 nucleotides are TGTGCCAGCAGTGAGGTAGGACAGGGCTACGAGCAGTACTTC. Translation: CASSEVGQGYEQYF.